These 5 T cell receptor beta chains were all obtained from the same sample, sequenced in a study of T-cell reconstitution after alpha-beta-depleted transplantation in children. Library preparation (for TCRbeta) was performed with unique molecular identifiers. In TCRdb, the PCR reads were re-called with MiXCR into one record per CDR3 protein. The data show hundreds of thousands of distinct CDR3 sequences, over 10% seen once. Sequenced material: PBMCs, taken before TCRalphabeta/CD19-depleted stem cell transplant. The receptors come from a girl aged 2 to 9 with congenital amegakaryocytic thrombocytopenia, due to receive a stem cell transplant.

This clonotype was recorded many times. The CDR3 is CSVLDQAADTQYF. The CDR3 nucleotides read TGCAGCGTTCTAGACCAGGCCGCGGATACGCAGTATTTT. The chain recombines TRBV29-1 with TRBJ2-3, with unresolved D. The CDR3 consists of 13 residues. With 5 bases removed from V and 6 bases from J, the gap between germline ends came to 15 bases. The germline CDR1 and CDR2 sequences are SQVTM and ANQGSEA.

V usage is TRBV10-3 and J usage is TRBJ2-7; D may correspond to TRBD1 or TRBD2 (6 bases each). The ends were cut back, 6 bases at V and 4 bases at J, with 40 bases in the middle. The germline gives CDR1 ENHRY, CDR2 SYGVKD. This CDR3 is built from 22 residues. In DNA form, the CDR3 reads TGTGCCATCAGACACAATACCGAGAGAGCGAGGAGGGGGACCATCTCGCCTTACGAGCAGTACTTC. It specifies CAIRHNTERARRGTISPYEQYF.

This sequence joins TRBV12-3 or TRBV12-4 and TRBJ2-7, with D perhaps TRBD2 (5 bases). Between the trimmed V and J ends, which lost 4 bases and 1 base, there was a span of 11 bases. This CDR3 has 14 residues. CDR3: CASSSDSVSYEQYF. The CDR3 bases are TGTGCCAGCAGTTCGGACTCCGTTTCCTACGAGCAGTACTTC.

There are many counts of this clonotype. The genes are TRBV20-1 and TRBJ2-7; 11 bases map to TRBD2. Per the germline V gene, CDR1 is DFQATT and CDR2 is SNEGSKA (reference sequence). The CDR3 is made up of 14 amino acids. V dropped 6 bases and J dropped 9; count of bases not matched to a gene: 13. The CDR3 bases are TGCAGTGCGTCTCTTGGACTAGCGGGTCTAGGGCAGTACTTC. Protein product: CSASLGLAGLGQYF.

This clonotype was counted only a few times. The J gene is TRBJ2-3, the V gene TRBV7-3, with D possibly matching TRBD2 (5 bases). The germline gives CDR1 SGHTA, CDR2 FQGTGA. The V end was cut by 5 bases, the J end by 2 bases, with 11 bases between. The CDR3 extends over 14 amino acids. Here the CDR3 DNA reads TGTGCCAGCAGCCTTAGCGAAGACACAGATACGCAGTATTTT. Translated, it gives CASSLSEDTDTQYF.